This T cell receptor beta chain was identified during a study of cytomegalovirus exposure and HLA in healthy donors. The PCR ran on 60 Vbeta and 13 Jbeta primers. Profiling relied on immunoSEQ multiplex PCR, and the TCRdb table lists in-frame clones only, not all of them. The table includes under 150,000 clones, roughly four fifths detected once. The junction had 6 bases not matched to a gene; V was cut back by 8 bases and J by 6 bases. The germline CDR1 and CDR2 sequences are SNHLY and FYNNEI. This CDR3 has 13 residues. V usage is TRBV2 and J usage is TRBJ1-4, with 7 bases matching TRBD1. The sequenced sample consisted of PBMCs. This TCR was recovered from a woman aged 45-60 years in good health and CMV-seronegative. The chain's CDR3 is CASLQGSYEKLFF. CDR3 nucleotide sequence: TGTGCCAGCCTACAGGGGAGCTATGAAAAACTGTTTTTT.